These 29 T cell receptor beta chains share one sample of origin, sequenced in a study of tissue T cells after allogeneic stem cell transplantation. Profiling relied on immunoSEQ multiplex PCR, and the TCRdb table lists in-frame clones only, not all of them. This sample has about 9,300 clones, with roughly half found just once. Specified time point: mouse harvest day 7 after allogeneic transplant. Mouse grafts combined 10^7 T-cell-depleted bone marrow cells with 10^6 splenic CD5+ T cells. Sequenced material: gut tissue. These TCRs come from a female BALB/c mouse given C57BL/6 T cells with graft-versus-host disease after an allogeneic hematopoietic cell transplant.

On this clone: Genes and germline come from the mouse. The read is 1 residue too short to cover the CDR3 end, so that end is filled in from the germline J gene. V gene TRBV4 combines with J gene TRBJ2-1, with 10 bases aligning to TRBD2. Trimming removed 5 bases from V and 7 bases from J; junction bases left unmatched: 8. From germline, CDR1 is LGHDT and CDR2 YNNKQL (reference sequence). This CDR3 is 15 amino acids long. CDR3 bases read: TGTGCCAGCAGCAGGGGGCTGGGGGGGCTGGCTGAGCAGTTC. Residues: CASSRGLGGLAEQF. The full CDR3 is CASSRGLGGLAEQFF.

In regard to this clone: The listed genes are named as in mouse. The read stops 1 residue short of the end of the CDR3; the missing end is completed from the germline J gene. The chain couples TRBV31 to TRBJ1-4; tentatively, D is TRBD1 (6 bases). The CDR3 extends over 14 amino acids. The germline V gene has CDR1 GKSSPN and CDR2 SITVG. V lost 3 bases and J lost 2, with 10 bases in between. The sequenced CDR3 bases are TGTGCCTGGAGCCTCCAGGGGTCCAACGAAAGATTATTT. Amino acid sequence: CAWSLQGSNERLF. The full CDR3 reads CAWSLQGSNERLFF.

As concerns this clone: The genes and germline here are from mouse. The read is 1 residue too short to cover the CDR3 end, so that end is filled in from the germline J gene. The chain recombines TRBV26 with TRBJ2-7; TRBD1 aligns across 9 bases. The J segment lost 6 bases and the V segment lost 6 bases, leaving 0 bases of the junction unmatched. The germline gives CDR1 KGHPV, CDR2 FQNQEV (reference sequence). CDR3 length: 11 amino acids. The CDR3 loop is CASRTGGEQYF. CDR3 bases read: TGTGCCAGCAGGACAGGGGGTGAACAGTAC. Supplemented by reference TRBV26 and TRBJ2-7, the full variable domain reads NSKVIQTPRYLVKGQGQKAKMRCIPEKGHPVVFWYQQNKNNEFKFLINFQNQEVLQQIDMTEKRFSAECPSNSPCSLEIQSSEAGDSALYLCASRTGGEQYFGPGTRLTVL.

Comment on this clone: Gene names follow the mouse nomenclature. The CDR3 region is CASSRDWGGPYEQYF. The covered CDR3 bases are TGTGCAAGCAGCCGGGACTGGGGGGGTCCCTATGAACAGTAC. The chain recombines TRBV16 with TRBJ2-7; TRBD2 matches 13 bases. The CDR3 end lies 1 residue beyond the end of the read and is filled in from the germline J gene. The germline gives CDR1 SGHSA, CDR2 FRNQAP. The CDR3 runs to 15 residues. Trimming cost V 5 bases and J 2 bases; bases outside gene matches: 3.

In its sample, this clone ranks as medium-sized. All gene names here are mouse names. CDR3 amino acids: CASSPHRVSAETLYF. The sequenced CDR3 bases are TGTGCCAGCTCCCCTCACAGGGTCAGTGCAGAAACGCTGTAT. The chain is built from TRBV12-2 and TRBJ2-3; a possible D gene is TRBD1 (6 bases). The CDR3 extends 1 residue past the end of the read, so its final part is completed from the germline J gene. The CDR3 loop spans 15 amino acids. Germline V lookup: CDR1 SGHLS, CDR2 HYDKME. V was clipped by 4 bases and J by 0 bases, with 13 bases between them.

Points on this clone: Gene names and germline refer to mouse. The CDR3 end lies 1 residue beyond the end of the read and is filled in from the germline J gene. The chain links TRBV31 to TRBJ2-1, with 14 bases fitting TRBD2. This CDR3 comprises 16 residues. The V and J ends lost 1 base and 7 bases, in that order; junction bases with no gene match: 6. In germline, CDR1 is GKSSPN, CDR2 SITVG. The sequenced CDR3 bases are TGTGCCTGGAGTCCACCGGGACTGGGGGGGCTCGCTGAGCAGTTC. It encodes CAWSPPGLGGLAEQF. In full, the CDR3 is CAWSPPGLGGLAEQFF.

Concerning this clone itself: Gene names and germline match the mouse. Sequencing ends 1 residue short of the CDR3 end; the germline J gene provides the rest. This chain joins TRBV23 and TRBJ2-4; the table's D gene call, TRBD2, was not cross checked with the DNA. The V gene's germline CDR1 is KGHTA and CDR2 FQNQQP. This CDR3 has 14 residues. The CDR3 reads CSSSQGTSQNTLYF. CDR3 DNA, as far as it was read: TGCTCCAGCAGTCAAGGGACTAGTCAAAACACCTTGTAC.

Points on this clone: Gene names denote mouse genes. Coverage ceases 1 residue before the CDR3 finishes, and the germline J gene fills in the end. V usage is TRBV15 and J usage is TRBJ2-2; 12 bases map to TRBD2. After removal of 5 bases from V and 0 bases from J, the junction contained 1 base not matched to a gene. This CDR3 region has 16 residues. In germline, CDR1 is SGHND, CDR2 FRSKSL. The sequenced CDR3 bases are TGTGCCAGCAGTCGGGACTGGGGGGCAAACACCGGGCAGCTCTAC. This encodes CASSRDWGANTGQLY. The full CDR3 sequence reads CASSRDWGANTGQLYF. Using reference TRBV15 and TRBJ2-2 for the parts outside the CDR3, the full variable domain is DAGVTQTPRHEVAEKGQTIILKCEPVSGHNDLFWYRQTKIQGLELLSYFRSKSLMEDGGAFKDRFKAEMLNSSFSTLKIQPTEPKDSAVYLCASSRDWGANTGQLYFGEGSKLTVL.

In regard to this clone: Here the gene names and germline are mouse. The read ends 1 residue early relative to the CDR3; the germline J gene fills the gap. The chain employs TRBV26 and TRBJ1-2, with no clear D. Trimming cost V 6 bases and J 0 bases, with 5 bases left between them. Germline V CDR1 and CDR2: KGHPV, FQNQEV (reference sequence). The CDR3 loop spans 12 amino acids. The DNA read from the CDR3 is TGTGCCAGCAGCCCCACAAACTCCGACTACACC. Its protein is CASSPTNSDYT. The full CDR3 reads CASSPTNSDYTF.

With respect to this clone: Mouse names are used for the genes. The CDR3 end is not reached by the read, which stops 1 residue before it; the germline J gene fills it in. The chain couples TRBV19 to TRBJ1-1; the D is unclear. From germline, CDR1 is FNHDT and CDR2 SITEND (reference sequence). This CDR3 region has 14 residues. Trimming removed 2 bases from V and 1 base from J, with 9 bases in between. The part of the CDR3 DNA that was read is TGTGCCAGCAGTATCCCCGGCGGGAACACAGAAGTCTTC. The encoded protein is CASSIPGGNTEVF. The full CDR3 protein is CASSIPGGNTEVFF.

With regard to this clone: Genes and germline are mouse. The CDR3 end lies 1 residue beyond the end of the read and is filled in from the germline J gene. The gene calls are TRBV12-1 and TRBJ1-4; no definite D call. The V end lost 2 bases, the J end lost 2 bases, and 5 bases lay between the germline ends. CDR1 and CDR2 from the germline V gene are SGHSN and HYEKVE. CDR3 size: 13 residues. The CDR3 sequence: CASSPGSNERLFF. Partial CDR3 DNA: TGTGCCAGCTCTCCCGGGTCCAACGAAAGATTATTT.

Of note for this clone: All gene names here are mouse names. The CDR3 end falls 1 residue outside the read, so it is completed with the germline J gene. The rearrangement uses TRBV26 and TRBJ2-4, with D possibly being TRBD2 (7 bases). This CDR3 is built from 14 residues. Germline lookup yields CDR1 KGHPV and CDR2 FQNQEV (reference sequence). The V gene lost 4 bases and the J gene lost 2 bases, with 10 bases spanning the gap. The CDR3 spells CASSPGGPQNTLYF. The DNA read from the CDR3 is TGTGCCAGCAGTCCGGGGGGCCCTCAAAACACCTTGTAC.

This clone has more than one count but fewer than ten. Gene names follow the mouse nomenclature. Read coverage stops 1 residue before the CDR3 terminus; the germline J gene supplies the remainder. The chain employs TRBV3 and TRBJ1-2; D remains ambiguous. Trimming shortened V by 0 bases and J by 4 bases, and 9 bases separated the two germline ends. This CDR3 comprises 14 residues. Per the germline V gene, CDR1 is SNHLY and CDR2 is FYNGKV (reference sequence). The CDR3 protein is CASSLAGWGSDYTF. CDR3 bases read: TGTGCCAGCAGCTTAGCAGGGTGGGGCTCCGACTACACC.

As regards this clone: Gene names and germline refer to mouse. The CDR3 goes on 1 residue after the read ends, and that part is filled in from the germline J gene. This chain joins TRBV26 and TRBJ2-4; D possibly corresponds to TRBD1 (5 bases). Germline V gene sequence: CDR1 KGHPV, CDR2 FQNQEV (reference sequence). The CDR3 is made up of 14 amino acids. V dropped 0 bases and J dropped 5 bases, with 9 bases sitting between them. The sequenced part of the CDR3 DNA is TGTGCCAGCAGTCTGTCCGGACAACCAAACACCTTGTAC. It specifies CASSLSGQPNTLY. The entire CDR3 is CASSLSGQPNTLYF. The full variable domain, rest sourced from reference TRBV26 and TRBJ2-4, is NSKVIQTPRYLVKGQGQKAKMRCIPEKGHPVVFWYQQNKNNEFKFLINFQNQEVLQQIDMTEKRFSAECPSNSPCSLEIQSSEAGDSALYLCASSLSGQPNTLYFGAGTRLSVL.

A remark on this clone: Each gene name is a mouse one. The sequenced part of the CDR3 DNA is TGTGCCAGCAGGGCACAGGGTTCAAACACAGAAGTCTTC. Protein product: CASRAQGSNTEVF. The whole CDR3 is CASRAQGSNTEVFF. The chain carries TRBV26 and TRBJ1-1; D possibly corresponds to TRBD1 (6 bases). Read data end 1 residue before the CDR3 end; the end is taken from the germline J gene. This CDR3 has 14 residues. Germline V gene lookup returns CDR1 KGHPV and CDR2 FQNQEV (reference sequence). The V end was cut by 6 bases, the J end by 0 bases, with 11 bases between.

The sample holds a few counts of this clone. Gene names follow the mouse nomenclature. The CDR3 extends 1 residue past the end of the read, so its final part is completed from the germline J gene. The chain carries TRBV1 and TRBJ2-5; the D is unclear. The CDR3 extends over 13 amino acids. Germline lookup yields CDR1 NSQYPW and CDR2 LRSPGD (reference sequence). V lost 1 base, J lost 6 bases, and 8 bases lay in between. CDR3 DNA, as far as it was read: TGCACCTGCAGTGCAGCCAGCTCCGACACCCAGTAC. Translated: CTCSAASSDTQY. The full CDR3 protein is CTCSAASSDTQYF.

This clone is judged medium-sized (0.01 to 0.1%). The germline and genes are mouse ones. The read halts 1 residue ahead of the CDR3 end, with the missing end drawn from the germline J gene. This sequence joins TRBV26 and TRBJ1-4; TRBD1 aligns across 7 bases. V lost 4 bases to trimming and J lost 4 bases; unmatched junction nucleotides: 9. The germline CDR1 and CDR2 sequences are KGHPV and FQNQEV (reference sequence). This CDR3 is 16 amino acids long. The CDR3 here is CASSPRDRARNERLFF. CDR3 DNA (partial): TGTGCCAGCAGTCCCCGAGACAGGGCCCGCAACGAAAGATTATTT.

Comments on this clone: Any gene name here is a mouse gene name. From the germline J gene comes the end of the CDR3, since the read stops 1 residue before it. Other DNA sequences of this sample code for an identical CDR3. The gene calls are TRBV16 and TRBJ2-2; TRBD2 matches 8 bases. In germline, CDR1 is SGHSA, CDR2 FRNQAP. This CDR3 is built from 15 residues. V lost 9 bases to trimming and J lost 1 base; unmatched junction nucleotides: 7. CDR3 DNA (partial): TGTGCAAGTAGCCCGTGGGGGGGAAACACCGGGCAGCTCTAC. It specifies CASSPWGGNTGQLY. The entire CDR3 reads CASSPWGGNTGQLYF. The whole variable domain, remainder taken from reference TRBV16 and TRBJ2-2, is NAGVIQTPRHKVTGKGQEATLWCEPISGHSAVFWYRQTIVQGLEFLTYFRNQAPIDDSGMPKERFSAQMPNQSHSTLKIQSTQPQDSAVYLCASSPWGGNTGQLYFGEGSKLTVL.

As to this clone: All gene names here are mouse names. The missing CDR3 end, 1 residue past where the read stops, is filled in from the germline J gene. The chain is built from TRBV5 and TRBJ2-1; D unresolved. V was cut by 0 bases and J by 5 bases, with 11 bases left in between. Germline V gene data show CDR1 as LGHNA and CDR2 as YNLKQL (reference sequence). The CDR3 runs 15 residues. The CDR3 is CASSQDSRGDAEQFF. CDR3 DNA, as far as it was read: TGTGCCAGCAGCCAAGATAGTCGGGGAGATGCTGAGCAGTTC.

A remark on this clone: Any gene name here is a mouse gene name. Read data end 1 residue before the CDR3 end; the end is taken from the germline J gene. The chain links TRBV16 to TRBJ2-7; unclear D gene. Germline V gene sequence: CDR1 SGHSA, CDR2 FRNQAP. V was shortened by 6 bases and J by 0 bases, with 9 bases between the two germline ends. The CDR3 sequence is 13 residues long. The sequenced part of the CDR3 DNA is TGTGCAAGCAGTCAACGGAGCTCCTATGAACAGTAC. It specifies CASSQRSSYEQY. The entire CDR3 is CASSQRSSYEQYF.

A note on this clone: All gene names here are mouse names. With the read ending 1 residue before the CDR3 end, the germline J gene is used to fill in that end. The chain links TRBV17 to TRBJ2-4, with 9 bases lining up with TRBD1. V lost 0 bases to trimming and J lost 1 base; unmatched junction nucleotides: 5. The CDR3 totals 17 residues. Germline assignment: CDR1 MNHDT and CDR2 YYDKIL. The CDR3 DNA, read in part, is TGTGCTAGCAGTAGAGATTCGGACAGGGGCCGTCAAAACACCTTGTAC. Protein sequence: CASSRDSDRGRQNTLY. The complete CDR3 sequence is CASSRDSDRGRQNTLYF.

This clone was seen a few times. These gene names are mouse names. The CDR3 is cut off 1 residue early in the read; its end comes from the germline J gene. The chain has TRBV26 and TRBJ1-3; the D is unclear. This CDR3 has 14 amino acids. V lost 3 bases to trimming and J lost 0 bases, with 6 bases between them. CDR1 and CDR2 (germline): KGHPV, FQNQEV (reference sequence). The part of the CDR3 DNA that was read is TGTGCCAGCAGTCTAACAGATTCTGGAAATACGCTCTAT. As protein: CASSLTDSGNTLY. The entire CDR3 protein is CASSLTDSGNTLYF.

In regard to this clone: Gene labels here are mouse ones. Sequencing ends 1 residue short of the CDR3 end; the germline J gene provides the rest. The chain couples TRBV29 to TRBJ1-1; tentative D call: TRBD1 (6 bases). In germline, CDR1 is MSHET, CDR2 SYDVDS. The CDR3 length is 13 residues. Trimming shortened V by 8 bases and J by 4 bases, and 14 bases separated the two germline ends. The CDR3 loop is CASGRGAGTEVFF. Partial CDR3 DNA: TGTGCTAGCGGAAGGGGGGCCGGCACAGAAGTCTTC.

As regards this clone: Mouse gene names and germline throughout. The read ends 1 residue early relative to the CDR3; the germline J gene fills the gap. This chain uses TRBV26 with TRBJ1-3; no definite D call. Germline V CDR1 and CDR2: KGHPV, FQNQEV (reference sequence). V was cut by 2 bases and J by 0 bases, with 5 bases left in between. CDR3 length: 14 amino acids. This CDR3 is CASSLPGSGNTLYF. CDR3 DNA, as far as it was read: TGTGCCAGCAGTCTGCCGGGTTCTGGAAATACGCTCTAT.

This clone has just a few counts. Germline and genes: mouse. The read falls 1 residue short of the CDR3 end, and the missing part is taken from the germline J gene. This rearrangement joins TRBV3 to TRBJ2-7; 13 bases line up with TRBD2. The CDR3 length is 14 residues. The junction had 3 bases not matched to a gene; V was cut back by 4 bases and J by 6 bases. Germline CDR1 is SNHLY and CDR2 is FYNGKV (reference sequence). Here the CDR3 reads CASSSGLGGREQYF. Incomplete CDR3 DNA: TGTGCCAGCAGCTCCGGACTGGGGGGGCGTGAACAGTAC.

A word on this clone: Germline and genes here are mouse. The read is 1 residue too short to cover the CDR3 end, so that end is filled in from the germline J gene. The gene calls are TRBV26 and TRBJ2-5; D remains ambiguous. This CDR3 contains 11 residues. V gave up 6 bases and J gave up 4 bases, with 5 bases separating them. Germline loops: CDR1 KGHPV, CDR2 FQNQEV (reference sequence). CDR3 DNA (partial): TGTGCCAGCAGAAAAGAAGACACCCAGTAC. Translated, it gives CASRKEDTQY. The entire CDR3 sequence reads CASRKEDTQYF.

With regard to this clone: Gene names refer to mouse genes. The read ends 1 residue early relative to the CDR3; the germline J gene fills the gap. The V and J genes are TRBV20 and TRBJ2-4; TRBD2 might be the D (7 bases). Germline V CDR1 and CDR2: GFQATS, STVNSAI. V lost 0 bases and J lost 7, with 8 bases in between. This CDR3 is built from 12 residues. CDR3 DNA (partial): TGTGGTGCTAGGGACTGGGGGCACACCTTGTAC. Translated: CGARDWGHTLY. The CDR3, in full, reads CGARDWGHTLYF.

This clone was seen just once. Gene and germline names: mouse. Read sequence stops 1 residue before the CDR3 end, and the germline J gene provides the missing end. The gene calls are TRBV16 and TRBJ2-3, with 9 bases matching TRBD2. Per germline, CDR1 SGHSA and CDR2 FRNQAP. The CDR3 covers 15 residues. Trimming at V came to 3 bases and at J to 1 base, leaving 2 bases not matched to a gene. Incomplete CDR3 DNA: TGTGCAAGCAGCTTCACTGGGGGGCGTGCAGAAACGCTGTAT. This sequence encodes CASSFTGGRAETLY. The entire CDR3 protein reads CASSFTGGRAETLYF.

Worth noting for this clone: Genes here carry mouse names. The read comes to an end 1 residue before the CDR3 does, leaving the germline J gene to fill in the end. This rearrangement joins TRBV16 to TRBJ2-3; 7 bases align to TRBD1. V dropped 5 bases and J dropped 0; count of bases not matched to a gene: 5. Germline CDR1 and CDR2: SGHSA and FRNQAP. This CDR3 has 15 residues. The CDR3 protein is CASSRGQTSAETLYF. CDR3 DNA, as far as it was read: TGTGCAAGCAGCCGGGGACAGACTAGTGCAGAAACGCTGTAT.